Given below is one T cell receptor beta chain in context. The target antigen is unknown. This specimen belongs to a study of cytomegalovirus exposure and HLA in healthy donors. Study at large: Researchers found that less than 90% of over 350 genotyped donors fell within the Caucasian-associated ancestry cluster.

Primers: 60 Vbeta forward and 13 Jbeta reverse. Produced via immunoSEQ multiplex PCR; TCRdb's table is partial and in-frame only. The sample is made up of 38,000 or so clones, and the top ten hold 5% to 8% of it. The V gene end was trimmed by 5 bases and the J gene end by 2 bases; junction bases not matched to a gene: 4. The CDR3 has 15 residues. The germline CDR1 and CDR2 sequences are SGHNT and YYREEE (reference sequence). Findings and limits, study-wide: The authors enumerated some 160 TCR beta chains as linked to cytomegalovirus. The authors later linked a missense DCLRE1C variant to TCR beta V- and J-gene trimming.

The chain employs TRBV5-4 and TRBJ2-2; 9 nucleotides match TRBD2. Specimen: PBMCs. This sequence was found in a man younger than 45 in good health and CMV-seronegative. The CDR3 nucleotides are TGTGCCAGCAGTTCTAGCGGGATAAACACCGGGGAGCTGTTTTTT. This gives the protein CASSSSGINTGELFF.